The present TCR beta chain was sequenced within a study of blood T cells in healthy people across ages. Study-level results: PBMCs left unsorted prevented a conclusive naive versus antigen-experienced comparison.

The CDR3 runs to 17 residues. J gave up 6 bases and V 5 bases, and 15 bases lay outside the gene matches. CDR1 and CDR2 (germline): SGHAT, FQNNGV. Alongside a J-beta primer mix, a sample-barcoded 5' primer served in a second PCR lasting about 7 to 11 cycles. Template switching added a 12-random-nucleotide identifier to every cDNA molecule. TCRdb itself ran the 5' RACE reads through MiXCR, one entry per CDR3 protein. The sample yields 550,000 to 750,000 distinct CDR3 sequences, 21% seen once. This clonotype showed up just a few times. As yet, its antigen is unknown. The sequencing input was blood. This sequence joins TRBV11-2 and TRBJ2-3, with 9 bases that match TRBD2. The receptor comes from a man between 65 and 85 years old in good health. The CDR3 DNA reads as TGTGCCAGCAGCCCGCGGACTAGCGCTCCCCCCCGGGATACGCAGTATTTT. The encoded protein is CASSPRTSAPPRDTQYF.